This entry features one T cell receptor beta chain sequence. The record originates from a study of blood T cell repertoires in COVID-19. Study context: Samples of COVID-19 (acute and convalescent) were obtained from the United States, Italy and Spain. In each case, the material was cDNA or gDNA derived from T cells, B-cell-depleted T cells, or PBMCs.

Per the authors' pipeline: Using reference gene primer amplification, nucleated cell counts were estimated. The repertoire was sequenced with immunoSEQ multiplex PCR; TCRdb's copy has only in-frame clones and lacks some. Clone size and V and J calls were adopted from that table, with D and trimming inferred from the DNA. The sample shows fewer than 500,000 clones, 75% to 90% of them seen only once. Trimming at V came to 4 bases and at J to 7 bases, leaving 13 bases not matched to a gene. CDR1 is MGHDK, CDR2 SYGVNS, per germline. The CDR3 runs to 16 residues. This receptor was obtained from a woman aged 25 to 45 with active or convalescent COVID-19. This sequence joins TRBV25-1 and TRBJ2-1, with 7 nucleotides matching TRBD2. Sequencing was done on a sample of peripheral blood. The CDR3 reads CASSGTSFLLGNEQFF. The CDR3 DNA reads as TGTGCCAGCAGTGGGACTAGTTTTTTGTTGGGAAATGAGCAGTTCTTC. The entire variable domain, with the rest obtained from reference TRBV25-1 and TRBJ2-1, is as follows: EADIYQTPRYLVIGTGKKITLECSQTMGHDKMYWYQQDPGMELHLIHYSYGVNSTEKGDLSSESTVSRIRTEHFPLTLESARPSHTSQYLCASSGTSFLLGNEQFFGPGTRLTVL.